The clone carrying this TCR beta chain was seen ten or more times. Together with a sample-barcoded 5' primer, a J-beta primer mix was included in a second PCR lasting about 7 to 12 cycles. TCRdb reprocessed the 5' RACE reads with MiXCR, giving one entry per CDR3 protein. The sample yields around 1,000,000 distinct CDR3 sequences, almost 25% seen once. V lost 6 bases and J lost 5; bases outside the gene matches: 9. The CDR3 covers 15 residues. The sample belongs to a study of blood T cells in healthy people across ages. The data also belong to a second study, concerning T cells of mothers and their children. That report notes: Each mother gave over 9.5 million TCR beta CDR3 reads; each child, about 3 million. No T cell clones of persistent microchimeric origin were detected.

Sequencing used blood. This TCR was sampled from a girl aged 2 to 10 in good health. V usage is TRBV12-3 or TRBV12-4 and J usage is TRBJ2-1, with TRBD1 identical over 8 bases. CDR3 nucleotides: TGTGCCAGCAGGAACCGGGACAGGCCCAACAATGAGCAGTTCTTC. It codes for CASRNRDRPNNEQFF.